The 2 T cell receptor beta chains listed next were all sequenced from one sample in a study of cytomegalovirus exposure and HLA in healthy donors. The PCR ran on 60 Vbeta and 13 Jbeta primers. Sequencing used immunoSEQ multiplex PCR; TCRdb keeps in-frame clones, though not all of them. The sample lists 150,000 or so clones, more than 60% seen once, with approximately 13% in the top ten. Sample: PBMCs. The receptors derive from a middle-aged man in good health and CMV-seropositive.

This chain joins TRBV4-3 and TRBJ1-1; no definite D call. This CDR3 has 14 residues. Germline CDR1 LGHNA, CDR2 YSLEER. V dropped 0 bases and J dropped 1 base, with 6 bases sitting between them. Written as DNA, the CDR3 is TGCGCCAGCAGCCAAGATCTCCCGAACACTGAAGCTTTCTTT. Translation gives CASSQDLPNTEAFF.

This chain links TRBV30 with TRBJ1-2, with a weak D call TRBD1 (5 bases). Trimming cost V 0 bases and J 5 bases, with 13 bases left between them. The germline V gene has CDR1 GTSNPN and CDR2 SVGIG (reference sequence). The CDR3 has 14 residues. CDR3 protein: CAWSVSGGGYGYTF. CDR3 coding DNA: TGTGCCTGGAGTGTATCCGGGGGAGGGTATGGCTACACCTTC.